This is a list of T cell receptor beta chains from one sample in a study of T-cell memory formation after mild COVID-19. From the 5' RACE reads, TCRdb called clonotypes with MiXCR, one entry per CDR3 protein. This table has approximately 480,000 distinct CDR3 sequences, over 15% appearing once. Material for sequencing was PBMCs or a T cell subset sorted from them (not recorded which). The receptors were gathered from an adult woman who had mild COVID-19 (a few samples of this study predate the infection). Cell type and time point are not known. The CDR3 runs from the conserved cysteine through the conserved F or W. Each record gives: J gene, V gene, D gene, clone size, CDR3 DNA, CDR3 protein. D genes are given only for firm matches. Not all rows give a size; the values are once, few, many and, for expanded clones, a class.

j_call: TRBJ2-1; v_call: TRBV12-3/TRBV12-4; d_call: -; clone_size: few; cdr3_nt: TGTGCCAGCAGCCCAACGACTGCAGGCGGGACCTATGAGCAGTTCTTC; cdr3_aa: CASSPTTAGGTYEQFF
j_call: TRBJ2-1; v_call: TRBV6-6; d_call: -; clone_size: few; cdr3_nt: TGTGCCAGCCTAAGGGGCGGAGGGTACAATGAGCAGTTCTTC; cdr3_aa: CASLRGGGYNEQFF
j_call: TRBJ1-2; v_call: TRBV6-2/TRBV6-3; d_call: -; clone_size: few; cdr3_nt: TGTGCCAGCAGTTACACAACAAAACCGGGACCGATTGGGGCTAACTATGGCTACACCTTC; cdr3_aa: CASSYTTKPGPIGANYGYTF
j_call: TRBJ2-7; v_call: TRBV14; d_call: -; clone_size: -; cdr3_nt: TGTGCCAGCAGCCAAGGTGTCCGTCAGGGGTCCTACGAGCAGTACTTC; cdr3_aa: CASSQGVRQGSYEQYF
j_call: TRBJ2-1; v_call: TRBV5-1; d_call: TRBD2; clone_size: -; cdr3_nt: TGCGCCAGCAGCTCGGGCTATAGCGGGAGAGAAAACAATGAGCAGTTCTTC; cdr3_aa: CASSSGYSGRENNEQFF
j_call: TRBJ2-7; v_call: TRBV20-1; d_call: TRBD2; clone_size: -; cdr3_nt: TGCAGTGCTCAGAACACAGCGGGAGGGCCCCACGAGCAGTACTTC; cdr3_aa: CSAQNTAGGPHEQYF
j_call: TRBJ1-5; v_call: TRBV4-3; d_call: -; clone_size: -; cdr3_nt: TGCGCCAGCAGCCAAGAGGCAGCTCTCAATCAGCCCCAGCATTTT; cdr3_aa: CASSQEAALNQPQHF
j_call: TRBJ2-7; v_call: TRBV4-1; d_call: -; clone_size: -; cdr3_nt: TGCGCCAGCAGGGAAACTACAGGATTGGCCTACGAGCAGTACTTC; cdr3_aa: CASRETTGLAYEQYF
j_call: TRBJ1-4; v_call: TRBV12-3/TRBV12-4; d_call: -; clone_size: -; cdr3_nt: TGTGCCAGCAGTTTTAGACGGGGGGATGAAAAACTGTTTTTT; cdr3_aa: CASSFRRGDEKLFF
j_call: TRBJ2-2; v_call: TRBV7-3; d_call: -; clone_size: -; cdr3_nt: TGTGCCAGCAGCTTAATTGGCGGTCGCCCGAACACCGGGGAGCTGTTTTTT; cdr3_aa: CASSLIGGRPNTGELFF
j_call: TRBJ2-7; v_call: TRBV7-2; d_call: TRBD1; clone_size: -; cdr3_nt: TGTGCCAGCAGCCCCGGGACAGGGAATGGGGAGCAGTACTTC; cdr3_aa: CASSPGTGNGEQYF
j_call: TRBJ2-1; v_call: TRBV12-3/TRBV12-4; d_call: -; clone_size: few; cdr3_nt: TGTGCCAGCAGTCTGCAGCTTGAGCAGTTCTTC; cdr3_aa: CASSLQLEQFF
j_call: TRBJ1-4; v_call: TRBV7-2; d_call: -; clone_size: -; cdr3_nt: TGTGCCAGCAGCTTAGCAGGGACTAATGAAAAACTGTTTTTT; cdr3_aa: CASSLAGTNEKLFF
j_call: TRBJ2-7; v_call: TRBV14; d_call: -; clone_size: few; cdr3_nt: TGTGCCAGCAGCCAAACCCTACAAGAATACCCCCGATTC; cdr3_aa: CASSQTLQEYPRF
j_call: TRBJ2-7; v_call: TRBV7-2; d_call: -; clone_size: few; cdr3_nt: TGTGCCAGCAGCGTCTTAGACACCAGTAATTCCTACGAGCAGTACTTC; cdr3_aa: CASSVLDTSNSYEQYF
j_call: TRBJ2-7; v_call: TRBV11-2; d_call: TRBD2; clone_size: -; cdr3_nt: TGTGCCAGCAGCCTCGATATTCTAGCGGAAGAGTACTTC; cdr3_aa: CASSLDILAEEYF
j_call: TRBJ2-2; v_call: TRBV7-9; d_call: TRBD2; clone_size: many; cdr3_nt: TGTGCCAGCAGCACGCCCCGGGGGGGGCATGTCGGGGAGCTGTTTTTT; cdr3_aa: CASSTPRGGHVGELFF
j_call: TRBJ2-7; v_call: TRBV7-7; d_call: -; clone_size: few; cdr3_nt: TGTGCTAGCAGCTTAGCGTCCCCCACTAGCCCCCGCTACGAGCAGTACTTC; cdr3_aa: CASSLASPTSPRYEQYF
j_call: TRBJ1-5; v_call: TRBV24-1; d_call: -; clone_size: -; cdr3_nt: TGTGCCACCAGTGACCCTGGGCGGCCCCAGCATTTT; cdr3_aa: CATSDPGRPQHF
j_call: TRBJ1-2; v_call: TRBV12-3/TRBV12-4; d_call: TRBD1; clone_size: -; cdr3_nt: TGTGCCAGCAGTTCAGGGACAGGGGGCGTTAGTGGCTACACCTTC; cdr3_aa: CASSSGTGGVSGYTF
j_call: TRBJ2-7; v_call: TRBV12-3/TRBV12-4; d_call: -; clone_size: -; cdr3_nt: TGTGCCAGCAGTTTGCAGCAGGGGAGGAACGAGCAGTACTTC; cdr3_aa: CASSLQQGRNEQYF
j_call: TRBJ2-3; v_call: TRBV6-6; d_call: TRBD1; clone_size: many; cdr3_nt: TGTGCCAGCAGTTACCCCCGGGACAGGGGGCGTCTTACGCAGTATTTT; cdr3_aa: CASSYPRDRGRLTQYF
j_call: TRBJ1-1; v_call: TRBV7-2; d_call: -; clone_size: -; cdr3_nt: TGTGCCAGCAGCTTAGGGGCAGTTTATGAAGCTTTCTTT; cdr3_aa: CASSLGAVYEAFF
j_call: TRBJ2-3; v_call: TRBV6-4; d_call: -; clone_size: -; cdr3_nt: TGTGCCAGCAGTGACTCGGCAGGGTCAGATACGCAGTATTTT; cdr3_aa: CASSDSAGSDTQYF
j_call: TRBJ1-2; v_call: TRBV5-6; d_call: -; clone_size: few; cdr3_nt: TGTGCCAGCAGCTCCGGGACATGGGGCTTATATGGCTACACCTTC; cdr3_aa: CASSSGTWGLYGYTF
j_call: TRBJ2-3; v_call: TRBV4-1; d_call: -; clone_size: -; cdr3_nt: TGCGCCAGCAGGTCTTCCGGTTCTACGCAGTATTTT; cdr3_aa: CASRSSGSTQYF
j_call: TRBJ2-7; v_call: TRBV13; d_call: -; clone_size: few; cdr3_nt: TGTGCCAGCAGCTCCGACAGGTCCTTCGAGCAGTACTTC; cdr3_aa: CASSSDRSFEQYF
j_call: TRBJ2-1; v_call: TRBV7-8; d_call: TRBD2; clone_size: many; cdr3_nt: TGTGCCAGCAGCTTAAAGCGAGGACTAGCGGAATACAATGAGCAGTTCTTC; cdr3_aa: CASSLKRGLAEYNEQFF
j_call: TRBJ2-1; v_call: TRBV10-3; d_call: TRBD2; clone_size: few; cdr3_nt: TGTGCCATCTCGGGAGGGCCAGACAATGAGCAGTTCTTC; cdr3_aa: CAISGGPDNEQFF
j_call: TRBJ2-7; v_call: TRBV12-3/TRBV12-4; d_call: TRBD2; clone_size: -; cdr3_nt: TGTGCCAGCAGTTTTGCCCCCAGCGGGAGGGTCTACGAGCAGTACTTC; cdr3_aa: CASSFAPSGRVYEQYF
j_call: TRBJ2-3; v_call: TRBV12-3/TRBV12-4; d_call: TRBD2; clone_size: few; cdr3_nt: TGTGCCAGCAGTTTAGTTGGGACTAGCGGGGGGAGGGAGCAGTATTTT; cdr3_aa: CASSLVGTSGGREQYF
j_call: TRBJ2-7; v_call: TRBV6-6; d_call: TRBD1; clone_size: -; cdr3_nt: TGTGCCAGCAGTTACCCGGGACAGGGTGCAGGCGAGCAGTACTTC; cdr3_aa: CASSYPGQGAGEQYF
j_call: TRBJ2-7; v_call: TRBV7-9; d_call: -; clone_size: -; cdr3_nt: TGTGCCAGCAGCTTATCGGAGGCAACCGAGCAGTACTTC; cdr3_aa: CASSLSEATEQYF
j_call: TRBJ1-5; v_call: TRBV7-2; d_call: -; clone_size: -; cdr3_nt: TGTGCCAGCAGCTTAGCGCAGGGATCGCAGCATTTT; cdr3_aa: CASSLAQGSQHF
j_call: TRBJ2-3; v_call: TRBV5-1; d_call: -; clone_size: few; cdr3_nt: TGCGCCAGCAGCTTGGCCCGACTAGAAAGCACAGATACGCAGTATTTT; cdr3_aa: CASSLARLESTDTQYF
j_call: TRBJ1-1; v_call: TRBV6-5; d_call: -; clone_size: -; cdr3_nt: TGTGCCAGCAGCAGTCGGAGTACTGAAGCTTTCTTT; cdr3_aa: CASSSRSTEAFF
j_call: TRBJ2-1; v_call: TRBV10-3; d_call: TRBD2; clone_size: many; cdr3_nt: TGTGCCATCAGCACTAGCGGGGGAATGAATGAGCAGTTCTTC; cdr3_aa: CAISTSGGMNEQFF
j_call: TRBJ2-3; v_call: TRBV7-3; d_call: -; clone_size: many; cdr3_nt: TGTGCCAGCAGCTTAACGCCTAGGGATACGCAGTATTTT; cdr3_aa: CASSLTPRDTQYF
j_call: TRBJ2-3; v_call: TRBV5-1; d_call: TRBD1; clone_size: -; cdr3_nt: TGCGCCAGCAGAGATGAGGGGGCAAGCACAGATACGCAGTATTTT; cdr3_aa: CASRDEGASTDTQYF
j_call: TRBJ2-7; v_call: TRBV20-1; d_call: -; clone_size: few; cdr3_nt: TGCAGTGCTAGACGGCCGGGACGGATCTACGAGCAGTACTTC; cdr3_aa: CSARRPGRIYEQYF
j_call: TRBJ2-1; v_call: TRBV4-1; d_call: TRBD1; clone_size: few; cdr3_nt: TGCGCCAGCAGCGACAGGGAGTTGAACTACAATGAGCAGTTCTTC; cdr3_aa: CASSDRELNYNEQFF
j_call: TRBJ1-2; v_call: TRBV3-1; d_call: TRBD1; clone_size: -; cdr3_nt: TGTGCCAGCAGCCATCGCAGGGGGAATGGCTACACCTTC; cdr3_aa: CASSHRRGNGYTF
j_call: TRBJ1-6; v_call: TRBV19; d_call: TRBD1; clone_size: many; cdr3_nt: TGTGCCAGTAGTCGGACAGGGAGCTCCTATAATTCACCCCTCCACTTT; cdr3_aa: CASSRTGSSYNSPLHF
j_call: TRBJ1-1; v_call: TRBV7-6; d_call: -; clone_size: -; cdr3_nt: TGTGCCAGCAGCTTAGCGCGGTTGGGACGGACCACTGAAGCTTTCTTT; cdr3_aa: CASSLARLGRTTEAFF
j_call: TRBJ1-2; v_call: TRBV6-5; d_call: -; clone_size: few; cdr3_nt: TGTGCCAGCAGCCAGTCACAGCGGAACTATGGCTACACCTTC; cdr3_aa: CASSQSQRNYGYTF
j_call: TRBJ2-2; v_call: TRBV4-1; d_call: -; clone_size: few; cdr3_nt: TGCGCCAGCAGCCAAAAAAGAGGGGGGGAGTGGAACACCGGGGAGCTGTTTTTT; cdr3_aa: CASSQKRGGEWNTGELFF
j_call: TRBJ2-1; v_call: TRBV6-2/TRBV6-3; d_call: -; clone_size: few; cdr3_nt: TGTGCCAGCAGTGTTAGCGTCCCCTACAATGAGCAGTTCTTC; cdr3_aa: CASSVSVPYNEQFF
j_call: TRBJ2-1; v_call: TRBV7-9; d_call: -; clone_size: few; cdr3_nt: TGTGCCAGCAACTTAGAGGGACTGGGATTCTTC; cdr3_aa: CASNLEGLGFF
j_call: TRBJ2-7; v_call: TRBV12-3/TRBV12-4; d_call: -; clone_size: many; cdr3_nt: TGTGCCAGCAGTTTACAGGGGACCTCCTACGAGCAGTACTTC; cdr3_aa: CASSLQGTSYEQYF